One sample yielded the 29 T cell receptor beta chains listed below, sequenced in a study of T cell responses to AZD1222 COVID-19 vaccine. Profiled with immunoSEQ multiplex PCR; TCRdb holds only in-frame clones, not every one. Among roughly 150,000 clones listed, 70% to 90% were seen once. Sequencing was performed on peripheral blood, taken on day 0 of AZD1222 vaccination. The receptors were sampled from an adult in good health.

This chain connects TRBV5-1 to TRBJ1-4, with D possibly matching TRBD1 (6 bases). Deletions cut 2 bases from V and 9 bases from J, with 14 bases between. Germline V lookup: CDR1 SGHRS, CDR2 YFSETQ. CDR3 length: 14 amino acids. The CDR3 loop is CASSFRDGQQKLFF. The CDR3 bases are TGCGCCAGCAGCTTTAGGGACGGACAGCAAAAACTGTTTTTT.

The chain couples TRBV7-9 to TRBJ2-1; TRBD1 or TRBD2 may be the D gene (5 bases each). The CDR3 runs to 14 residues. Germline V gives CDR1 SEHNR, CDR2 FQNEAQ (reference sequence). V lost 1 base to trimming and J lost 6 bases, with 10 bases between them. Here the CDR3 reads CASSLVEGRNEQFF. CDR3 nucleotide sequence: TGTGCCAGCAGCTTAGTCGAGGGGCGCAATGAGCAGTTCTTC.

The chain couples TRBV9 to TRBJ1-1; TRBD1 is a possible D gene (6 bases). The ends were cut back, 6 bases at V and 1 base at J, with 16 bases in the middle. CDR1 SGDLS and CDR2 YYNGEE come from the germline V gene. The CDR3 contains 15 residues. The chain's CDR3 is CASTLGGDQNTEAFF. The CDR3 DNA reads as TGTGCCAGCACCCTAGGGGGGGACCAGAACACTGAAGCTTTCTTT.

The J gene is TRBJ1-4, the V gene TRBV19; D is unclear. This CDR3 has 14 amino acids. Germline values: CDR1 LNHDA, CDR2 SQIVND (reference sequence). The V end was cut by 7 bases, the J end by 8 bases, with 17 bases between. CDR3 loop: CASNSVRSGEKLFF. For the CDR3, the DNA is TGTGCCAGTAATTCAGTTCGCAGCGGGGAAAAACTGTTTTTT.

As for this clone: The same CDR3 is also encoded by other DNA sequences in this sample. V and J are TRBV9 and TRBJ1-1, with TRBD1 identical over 7 bases. The CDR3 covers 14 residues. Germline V gene lookup returns CDR1 SGDLS and CDR2 YYNGEE. Trimming removed 2 bases from V and 0 bases from J; junction bases left unmatched: 1. Here the CDR3 reads CASSVGTVNTEAFF. The CDR3 nucleotides are TGTGCCAGCAGCGTGGGGACAGTGAACACTGAAGCTTTCTTT. Drawing the rest from reference TRBV9 and TRBJ1-1, the complete variable domain is DSGVTQTPKHLITATGQRVTLRCSPRSGDLSVYWYQQSLDQGLQFLIQYYNGEERAKGNILERFSAQQFPDLHSELNLSSLELGDSALYFCASSVGTVNTEAFFGQGTRLTVV.

V gene TRBV5-1 combines with J gene TRBJ2-7; D is uncertain. The CDR3 totals 14 residues. Trimming stripped 5 bases from V and 2 bases from J, with 14 bases between. The germline gives CDR1 SGHRS, CDR2 YFSETQ. The CDR3 protein is CASRLGQDTYEQYF. CDR3 DNA sequence: TGCGCCAGCAGACTTGGTCAGGATACCTACGAGCAGTACTTC.

The V call is TRBV3-1 (or the pseudogene TRBV3-2), the J call TRBJ2-3, with a weak D call TRBD2 (6 bases). V shed 4 bases and J shed 1 base, with 12 bases lying between them. CDR1 and CDR2 from the germline V gene are LGHDT and YNNKEL (reference sequence). The CDR3 has 15 amino acids. In DNA form, the CDR3 reads TGTGCCAGCAGCCGGAGGCGGGGCGGCACAGATACGCAGTATTTT. Residues: CASSRRRGGTDTQYF.

The CDR3 reads CASSPEGGVQYF. In DNA, the CDR3 is TGTGCCAGCAGCCCAGAGGGGGGGGTTCAGTACTTC. V gene TRBV5-4 combines with J gene TRBJ2-4; tentative D call: TRBD2 (7 bases). CDR3 length: 12 residues. The V gene's germline CDR1 is SGHNT and CDR2 YYREEE (reference sequence). V was clipped by 4 bases and J by 11 bases, with 13 bases between them.

The rearrangement links TRBV4-1 to TRBJ2-7; tentative D call: TRBD2 (7 bases). CDR3 length equals 14 residues. V shed 0 bases and J shed 7 bases, with 13 bases lying between them. The germline V gene has CDR1 MGHRA and CDR2 YSYEKL. CDR3 DNA sequence: TGCGCCAGCAGCCAAGAAGGGGGGGCAAATGAGCAGTACTTC. Amino acids: CASSQEGGANEQYF.

The genes are TRBV28 and TRBJ2-7, with D possibly being TRBD1 (6 bases). Germline V gene sequence: CDR1 MDHEN, CDR2 SYDVKM. The CDR3 has 15 residues. Trimming removed 2 bases at V and 5 bases at J, with 16 bases between. CDR3: CASSLRDTAPDEQYF. The DNA for the CDR3 is TGTGCCAGCAGTTTAAGGGACACCGCCCCGGACGAGCAGTACTTC.

This chain connects TRBV12-2 to TRBJ2-7; TRBD2, the table's D call, lacks a check against the DNA. TRBV12-2 is recorded as a pseudogene. The CDR3 is 15 amino acids. This chain's CDR3 is CASRLPSRGGCEQYF. The CDR3 DNA is TGTGCAAGTCGCTTACCTTCACGAGGAGGTTGCGAGCAGTACTTC.

V gene TRBV28 combines with J gene TRBJ2-2; a possible D gene is TRBD2 (5 bases). Germline CDR1 reads MDHEN; CDR2 reads SYDVKM. Trimming cost V 2 bases and J 7 bases, with 20 bases left between them. CDR3 length: 17 residues. CDR3 DNA: TGTGCCAGCAGTTTAGTAGGAAGCGGTCGAAGGGTCGGGGAGCTGTTTTTT. Protein product: CASSLVGSGRRVGELFF.

The table lists this clone with a count of one. This rearrangement joins TRBV5-6 to TRBJ1-1, with D perhaps matching TRBD1 (5 bases). Germline CDR1 and CDR2: SGHDT and YYEEEE. The CDR3 covers 15 residues. With 4 bases removed from V and 1 base from J, the gap between germline ends came to 14 bases. The CDR3 loop reads CASSPTDTGNTEAFF. The DNA of the CDR3 is TGTGCCAGCAGCCCAACCGACACAGGGAACACTGAAGCTTTCTTT.

DNA for the CDR3: TGTGCCAGTAGTTCGGGACGGGGAGATACGCAGTATTTT. Amino acids: CASSSGRGDTQYF. The chain has TRBV19 and TRBJ2-3, with D perhaps given as TRBD1 or TRBD2 (5 bases each). This CDR3 region has 13 residues. CDR1 LNHDA and CDR2 SQIVND come from the germline V gene (reference sequence). Trimming pared 5 bases from V and 5 bases from J, leaving 11 bases between. Full variable domain (rest looked up from reference TRBV19 and TRBJ2-3): DGGITQSPKYLFRKEGQNVTLSCEQNLNHDAMYWYRQDPGQGLRLIYYSQIVNDFQKGDIAEGYSVSREKKESFPLTVTSAQKNPTAFYLCASSSGRGDTQYFGPGTRLTVL.

This chain uses TRBV24-1 with TRBJ2-1; maybe TRBD2 (7 bases). The CDR3 is made up of 14 amino acids. V was cut by 3 bases and J by 15 bases, with 20 bases left in between. Germline V gives CDR1 KGHDR, CDR2 SFDVKD. The CDR3 DNA is TGTGCCACCAGTGATCAGGGGCTAGCGGACAATAGGTTCTTC. Its translation: CATSDQGLADNRFF.

The gene calls are TRBV29-1 and TRBJ1-2; D is unresolved. CDR3 length: 12 residues. CDR1 SQVTM and CDR2 ANQGSEA come from the germline V gene. The ends were cut back, 0 bases at V and 8 bases at J, with 10 bases in the middle. CDR3 sequence reads: CSVEDRFDGYTF. DNA for the CDR3: TGCAGCGTTGAAGACCGATTCGACGGCTACACCTTC.

The V gene is TRBV6-1, the J gene TRBJ2-5; 11 nucleotides match TRBD1. Germline assignment: CDR1 MNHNS and CDR2 SASEGT. After removal of 0 bases from V and 2 bases from J, the junction contained 11 bases not matched to a gene. CDR3 length: 19 residues. The CDR3 nucleotides read TGTGCCAGCAGTGAAGCGGCCCTCGGGACAGGGGGATTTCAAGAGACCCAGTACTTC. Translated, it gives CASSEAALGTGGFQETQYF.

In nucleotides, the CDR3 is TGTGCCAGCAGCTTATCAGCTGGAAGGCTTGGTTTTGGCACCGGGGAGCTGTTTTTT. This encodes CASSLSAGRLGFGTGELFF. V and J are TRBV13 and TRBJ2-2, with D uncertain. V was clipped by 2 bases and J by 4 bases, with 23 bases between them. CDR1 is PRHDT and CDR2 is FYEKMQ in the germline V gene (reference sequence). This CDR3 has 19 residues.

V usage is TRBV4-3 and J usage is TRBJ2-1; TRBD2 matches at 9 bases. CDR3 length equals 16 residues. J was trimmed by 0 bases and V by 0 bases; bases with no gene match: 0. CDR1 is LGHNA and CDR2 is YSLEER in the germline V gene. The CDR3, as DNA: TGCGCCAGCAGCCAAGAAGCGGGGGGCTCCTACAATGAGCAGTTCTTC. Encoded protein: CASSQEAGGSYNEQFF.

V usage is TRBV6-2 or TRBV6-3 and J usage is TRBJ1-6; D unresolved. Trimming took 2 bases from V and 6 from J, leaving 11 bases between them. The CDR3 extends over 15 amino acids. CDR1 is MNHEY and CDR2 is SVGEGT in the germline V gene. The CDR3 here is CASSYTEPRNSPLHF. CDR3 sequence (DNA): TGTGCCAGCAGTTACACAGAGCCACGTAATTCACCCCTCCACTTT.

This chain links TRBV5-1 with TRBJ1-1; 8 bases agree with TRBD1. V was clipped by 2 bases and J by 1 base; unmatched bases: 13. Germline lookup yields CDR1 SGHRS and CDR2 YFSETQ. The CDR3 loop spans 18 amino acids. CDR3 DNA: TGCGCCAGCAGCTTTGGGGGAGACAGGGGAACCTGGAACACTGAAGCTTTCTTT. It yields the protein CASSFGGDRGTWNTEAFF.

This clone has a single count. CDR3 region: CATAEGYQETQYF. As DNA, the CDR3 is TGTGCCACCGCGGAGGGGTACCAAGAGACCCAGTACTTC. J is TRBJ2-5 and V is TRBV10-3, with D perhaps matching TRBD2 (6 bases). This CDR3 has 13 residues. Deletions cut 10 bases from V and 0 bases from J, with 12 bases between. The germline V gene has CDR1 ENHRY and CDR2 SYGVKD.

The rearrangement uses TRBV29-1 and TRBJ1-5, with D hard to call. The CDR3 is made up of 12 amino acids. The V end lost 4 bases, the J end lost 2 bases, and 6 bases lay between the germline ends. From germline, CDR1 is SQVTM and CDR2 ANQGSEA. In DNA form, the CDR3 reads TGCAGCGTTGTCATAGGCAATCAGCCCCAGCATTTT. It yields the protein CSVVIGNQPQHF.

The V call is TRBV27, the J call TRBJ2-6, with TRBD1 identical over 11 bases. V shed 2 bases and J 0 bases; nucleotides not matched to a gene: 9. CDR1 and CDR2 from the germline V gene are MNHEY and SMNVEV (reference sequence). This CDR3 is built from 20 residues. The CDR3 region has the DNA TGTGCCAGCAGTTTAAGAAGGACAGGGGGCTTTAGCTCTGGGGCCAACGTCCTGACTTTC. Its translation is CASSLRRTGGFSSGANVLTF.

The chain carries TRBV19 and TRBJ1-1, with D uncertain. There are 12 residues in the CDR3. The V and J ends lost 8 bases and 3 bases respectively, with 10 bases between them. Looked up from germline, CDR1 is LNHDA and CDR2 is SQIVND (reference sequence). The CDR3 DNA is TGTGCCAGTTTCGGGGATTACACTGAAGCTTTCTTT. Protein product: CASFGDYTEAFF.

This clone is judged medium-sized. CDR3 loop: CASSWSTSGEQYF. DNA of the CDR3: TGTGCCAGCAGCTGGAGTACCAGCGGCGAGCAGTACTTC. The chain links TRBV2 to TRBJ2-7; D might be TRBD2 (5 bases). In germline, CDR1 is SNHLY, CDR2 FYNNEI. CDR3 length equals 13 residues. The V and J ends lost 6 bases and 6 bases respectively, with 15 bases between them.

This CDR3 is CAWSIGPRPGTF. In DNA form, the CDR3 reads TGTGCCTGGAGCATTGGACCCCGGCCGGGCACCTTC. The chain is built from TRBV30 and TRBJ1-2, with D hard to call. CDR1 is GTSNPN and CDR2 is SVGIG in the germline V gene (reference sequence). The V gene lost 3 bases and the J gene lost 13 bases, with 18 bases spanning the gap. The CDR3 totals 12 residues.

This clone was seen a few times. This chain connects TRBV30 to TRBJ1-2, with D unresolved. The CDR3 length is 14 residues. Trimming pared 4 bases from V and 3 bases from J, leaving 15 bases between. In germline, CDR1 is GTSNPN, CDR2 SVGIG (reference sequence). The CDR3 nucleotides are TGTGCCTGGATCGGAGCCGGAGCGGACTATGGCTACACCTTC. Protein sequence: CAWIGAGADYGYTF.

J is TRBJ2-3 and V is TRBV24-1; D not certain. The germline V gene has CDR1 KGHDR and CDR2 SFDVKD. The V end lost 6 bases, the J end lost 3 bases, and 9 bases lay between the germline ends. This CDR3 region has 13 residues. The CDR3: CATSSHSTDTQYF. CDR3 DNA sequence: TGTGCCACCAGTTCCCACTCGACAGATACGCAGTATTTT.